This T cell receptor (beta chain) was sequenced in a study of blood T cell repertoires in COVID-19. About the study: Acute and convalescent COVID-19 specimens originated in the United States, Italy and Spain. T cells, B-cell-depleted T cells, or PBMCs provided the cDNA or gDNA that served as material.

Per the study methods: Reference gene primer amplification gave nucleated cell count estimates. Sequencing was performed with immunoSEQ multiplex PCR; in TCRdb, only in-frame clones are kept and a portion is missing. V, J and clone size are those of that table, while D and trimming were read from the DNA. The data show approximately 180,000 clones, roughly 85% seen once. Germline-derived CDR1 and CDR2 are SGHTA and FQGNSA. The CDR3 loop spans 13 amino acids. J was trimmed by 5 bases and V by 5 bases; bases with no gene match: 5. In its sample, this clone was seen once. This chain joins TRBV7-2 and TRBJ1-1; 7 bases are shared with TRBD1. Sequenced: peripheral blood. The TCR originated in a human donor with active or convalescent COVID-19. The donor label of this sample is uncertain. CDR3 region: CASSITGVTEAFF. As DNA, the CDR3 is TGTGCCAGCAGCATCACAGGGGTTACTGAAGCTTTCTTT.